The rows below give T cell receptor beta chains drawn from one sample of a study of blood T cell repertoires in COVID-19. The repertoire was sequenced with immunoSEQ multiplex PCR; TCRdb's copy has only in-frame clones and lacks some. The table records about 300,000 clones, 65% to 85% of them present only once. Sequences were obtained from peripheral blood. The source is a human donor with COVID-19, enrolled during active disease. The donor label of this sample is uncertain. CDR3s include the opening cysteine and the closing phenylalanine or tryptophan.

14 | TRBJ1-6 | TRBV19 | CASSQGGGNSPLHF
16 | TRBJ2-7 | TRBV7-2 | CASSAPDRGSIYEQYF
15 | TRBJ2-1 | TRBV10-3 | CAISESSEHYNEQFF
12 | TRBJ1-2 | TRBV28 | CASRTGDYGYTF
13 | TRBJ2-7 | TRBV25-1 | CASRDSGPYEQYF
14 | TRBJ2-7 | TRBV28 | CASSVTGPPNEQYF
16 | TRBJ2-7 | TRBV28 | CASSRWGQGALREQYF
15 | TRBJ2-1 | TRBV7-7 | CASSLAAGGMDEQFF
16 | TRBJ2-7 | TRBV7-6 | CASSLAVGRGRDEQYF
14 | TRBJ1-2 | TRBV30 | CAWSRGQGVYGYTF
16 | TRBJ2-3 | TRBV7-2 | CASSLGGGQGADTQYF
16 | TRBJ2-2 | TRBV7-9 | CASSLRQGPNTGELFF
14 | TRBJ2-3 | TRBV4-1 | CASSQQVSIDTQYF
12 | TRBJ1-2 | TRBV28 | CASSPSYVGYTF
17 | TRBJ1-3 | TRBV5-1 | CASSLVVGAISGNTIYF
15 | TRBJ1-5 | TRBV6-5 | CASINPEGDNQPQHF
15 | TRBJ1-1 | TRBV18 | CASSSFQGSNTEAFF
16 | TRBJ2-1 | TRBV27 | CASRAWPITGYNEQFF
14 | TRBJ2-7 | TRBV29-1 | CSVDTSGSSYEQYF
15 | TRBJ1-1 | TRBV6-5 | CAIRQGRGMNTEAFF
14 | TRBJ1-5 | TRBV19 | CASSIAGDHQPQHF
15 | TRBJ2-7 | TRBV5-1 | CASSERSGVSREQYF
14 | TRBJ1-2 | TRBV19 | CASRATGLNYGYTF
14 | TRBJ1-4 | TRBV29-1 | CSATDSIDNEKLFF
15 | TRBJ2-5 | TRBV4-2 | CASSQDWGTEETQYF
15 | TRBJ2-3 | TRBV18 | CASSHGATSTDTQYF
14 | TRBJ1-2 | TRBV7-9 | CASSLVGANYGYTF
14 | TRBJ1-4 | TRBV4-2 | CASSQAGTNEKLFF
12 | TRBJ2-2 | TRBV3-1/TRBV3-2 | CASSHGNGELFF
13 | TRBJ1-2 | TRBV7-2 | CASSLDRGGGYTF
15 | TRBJ2-3 | TRBV5-6 | CASSWGLAVTDTQYF
14 | TRBJ1-2 | TRBV2 | CASSLGQGPYGYTF
14 | TRBJ2-7 | TRBV19 | CASSIMQGVTEQYF
16 | TRBJ2-3 | TRBV7-2 | CASSFTYSGSTDTQYF
17 | TRBJ2-5 | TRBV7-2 | CASSLRSSSGRQETQYF
13 | TRBJ2-5 | TRBV19 | CASSGTVQETQYF
15 | TRBJ1-4 | TRBV5-1 | CASSSRQGWDEKLFF
16 | TRBJ1-2 | TRBV7-2 | CASSFGTGISNYGYTF
15 | TRBJ2-1 | TRBV11-1 | CASSSRQGSYNEQFF
13 | TRBJ1-2 | TRBV12-3/TRBV12-4 | CASRPPGDYGYTF
16 | TRBJ2-3 | TRBV4-1 | CASSQEFRDRLDTQYF
16 | TRBJ1-5 | TRBV19 | CASSTGGTYSNQPQHF
17 | TRBJ1-3 | TRBV7-2 | CASSLAPTWTGGNTIYF
15 | TRBJ2-1 | TRBV19 | CASSIGQGFHNEQFF
15 | TRBJ2-5 | TRBV18 | CASSRQGARLETQYF
14 | TRBJ1-1 | TRBV7-8 | CASSPVAVNTEAFF
18 | TRBJ2-7 | TRBV29-1 | CSVIQRTRPDYLHYEQYF
17 | TRBJ2-6 | TRBV19 | CASSPGGLLSGANVLTF
16 | TRBJ2-7 | TRBV7-2 | CASSLVPIGRLYEQYF
13 | TRBJ1-1 | TRBV6-2/TRBV6-3 | CASSLRGTDQAFF
20 | TRBJ1-1 | TRBV20-1 | CSASREGGSFRSIRDTEAFF
12 | TRBJ1-1 | TRBV11-3 | CASSLDRTEAFF
13 | TRBJ2-2 | TRBV7-9 | CASSSWSTGELFF
14 | TRBJ1-2 | TRBV29-1 | CSVEEARKNYGYTF